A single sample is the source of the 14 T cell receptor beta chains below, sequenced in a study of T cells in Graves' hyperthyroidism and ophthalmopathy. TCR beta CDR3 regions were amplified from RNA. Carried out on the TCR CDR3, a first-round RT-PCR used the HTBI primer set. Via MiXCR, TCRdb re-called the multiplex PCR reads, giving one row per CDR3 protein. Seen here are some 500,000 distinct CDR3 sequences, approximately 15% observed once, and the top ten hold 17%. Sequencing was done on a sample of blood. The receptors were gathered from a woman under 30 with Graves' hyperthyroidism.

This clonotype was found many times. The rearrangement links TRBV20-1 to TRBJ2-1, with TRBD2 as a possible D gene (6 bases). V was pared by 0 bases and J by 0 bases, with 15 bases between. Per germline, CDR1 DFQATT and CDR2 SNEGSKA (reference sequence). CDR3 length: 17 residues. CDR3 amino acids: CSARDRRGGRSYNEQFF. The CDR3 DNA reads TGCAGTGCTAGAGACAGACGCGGAGGGCGCTCCTACAATGAGCAGTTCTTC.

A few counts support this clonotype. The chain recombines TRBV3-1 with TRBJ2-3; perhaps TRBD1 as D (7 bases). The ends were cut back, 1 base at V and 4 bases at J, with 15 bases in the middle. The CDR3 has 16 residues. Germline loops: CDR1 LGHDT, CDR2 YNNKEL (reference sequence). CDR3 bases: TGTGCCAGCAGCCAAGGGGTTCAGGGGGGCGCAGATACGCAGTATTTT. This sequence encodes CASSQGVQGGADTQYF.

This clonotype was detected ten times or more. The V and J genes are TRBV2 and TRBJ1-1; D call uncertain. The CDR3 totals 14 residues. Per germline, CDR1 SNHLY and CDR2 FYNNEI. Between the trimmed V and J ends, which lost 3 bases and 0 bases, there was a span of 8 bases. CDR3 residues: CASSEGMLNTEAFF. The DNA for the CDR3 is TGTGCCAGCAGTGAGGGTATGTTGAACACTGAAGCTTTCTTT.

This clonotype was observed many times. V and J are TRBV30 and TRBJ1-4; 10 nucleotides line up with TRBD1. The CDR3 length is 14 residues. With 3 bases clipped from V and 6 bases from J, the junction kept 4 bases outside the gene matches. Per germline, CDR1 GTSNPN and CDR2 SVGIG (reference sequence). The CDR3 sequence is CAWSQGTGDEKLFF. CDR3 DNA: TGTGCCTGGAGCCAGGGGACAGGGGATGAAAAACTGTTTTTT.

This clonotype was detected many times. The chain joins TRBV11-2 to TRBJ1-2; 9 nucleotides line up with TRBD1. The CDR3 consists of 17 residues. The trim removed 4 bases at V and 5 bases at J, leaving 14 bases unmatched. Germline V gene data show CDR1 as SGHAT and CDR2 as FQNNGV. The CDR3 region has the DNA TGTGCCAGCAGCTCTCGCACAATTGAGACAGGGGGGTATGGCTACACCTTC. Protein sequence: CASSSRTIETGGYGYTF.

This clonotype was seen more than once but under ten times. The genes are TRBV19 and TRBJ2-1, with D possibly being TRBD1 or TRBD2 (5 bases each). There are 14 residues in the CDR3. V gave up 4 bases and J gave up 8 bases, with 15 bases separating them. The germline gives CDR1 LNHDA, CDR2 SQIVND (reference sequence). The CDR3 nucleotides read TGTGCCAGTAGTACTGACCCAGGGAGCGATGAGCAGTTCTTC. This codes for CASSTDPGSDEQFF. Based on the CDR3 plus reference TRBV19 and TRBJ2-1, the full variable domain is DGGITQSPKYLFRKEGQNVTLSCEQNLNHDAMYWYRQDPGQGLRLIYYSQIVNDFQKGDIAEGYSVSREKKESFPLTVTSAQKNPTAFYLCASSTDPGSDEQFFGPGTRLTVL.

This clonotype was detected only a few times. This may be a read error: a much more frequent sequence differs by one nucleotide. The CDR3: CAGSYVGTSAENEQFF. The CDR3 DNA is TGTGCCGGCAGCTATGTCGGGACTAGCGCTGAGAATGAGCAGTTCTTC. This chain connects TRBV27 to TRBJ2-1; 10 bases agree with TRBD2. The CDR3 covers 16 residues. CDR1 is MNHEY, CDR2 SMNVEV, per germline (reference sequence).

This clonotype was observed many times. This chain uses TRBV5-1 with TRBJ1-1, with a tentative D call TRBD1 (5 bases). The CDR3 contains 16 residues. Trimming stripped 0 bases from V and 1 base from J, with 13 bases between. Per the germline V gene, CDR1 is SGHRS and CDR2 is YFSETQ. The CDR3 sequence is CASSLVQGWQNTEAFF. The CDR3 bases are TGCGCCAGCAGCTTGGTTCAGGGATGGCAGAACACTGAAGCTTTCTTT.

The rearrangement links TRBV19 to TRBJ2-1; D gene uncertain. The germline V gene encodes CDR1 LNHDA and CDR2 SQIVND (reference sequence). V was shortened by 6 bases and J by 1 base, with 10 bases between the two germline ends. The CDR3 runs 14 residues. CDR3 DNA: TGTGCCAGTAGATGGTCTACATCCTACAATGAGCAGTTCTTC. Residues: CASRWSTSYNEQFF.

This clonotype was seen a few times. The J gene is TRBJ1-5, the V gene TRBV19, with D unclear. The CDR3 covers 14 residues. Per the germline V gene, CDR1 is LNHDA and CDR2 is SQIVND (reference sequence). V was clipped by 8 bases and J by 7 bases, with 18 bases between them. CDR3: CASLDSSVGQPQHF. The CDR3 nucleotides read TGTGCCAGTCTTGATAGTTCCGTAGGGCAGCCCCAGCATTTT.

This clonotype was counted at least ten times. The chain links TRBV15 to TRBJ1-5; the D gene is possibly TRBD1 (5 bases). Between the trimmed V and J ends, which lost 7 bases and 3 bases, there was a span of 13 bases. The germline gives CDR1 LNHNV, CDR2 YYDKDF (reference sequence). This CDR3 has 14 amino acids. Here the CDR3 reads CATKGRDFNQPQHF. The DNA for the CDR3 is TGTGCCACCAAGGGGAGGGACTTCAATCAGCCCCAGCATTTT.

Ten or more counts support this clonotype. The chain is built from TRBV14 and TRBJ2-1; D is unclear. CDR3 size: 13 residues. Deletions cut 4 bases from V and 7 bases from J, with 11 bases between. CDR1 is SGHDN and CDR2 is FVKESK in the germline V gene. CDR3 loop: CASSRRPGNEQFF. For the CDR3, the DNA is TGTGCCAGCAGCCGAAGGCCCGGAAATGAGCAGTTCTTC.

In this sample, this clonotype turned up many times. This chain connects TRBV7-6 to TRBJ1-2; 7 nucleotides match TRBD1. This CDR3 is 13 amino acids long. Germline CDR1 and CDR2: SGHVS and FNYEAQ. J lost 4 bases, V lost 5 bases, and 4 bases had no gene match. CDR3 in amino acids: CASSPQGIYGYTF. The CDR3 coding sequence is TGTGCCAGCAGCCCACAGGGGATCTATGGCTACACCTTC.

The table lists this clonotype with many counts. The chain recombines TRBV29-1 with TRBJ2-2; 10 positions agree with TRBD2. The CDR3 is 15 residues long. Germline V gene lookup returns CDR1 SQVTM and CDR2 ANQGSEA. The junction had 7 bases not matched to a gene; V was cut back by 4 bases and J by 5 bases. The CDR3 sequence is CSVGSSGSGTGELFF. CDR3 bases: TGCAGCGTTGGATCTAGCGGGAGCGGGACCGGGGAGCTGTTTTTT.